This entry features one TCR beta chain sequence. In Cohort 3, a recovered donor had either two negative PCRs, clearance, or symptom resolution. These data belong to a study of blood T cell repertoires in COVID-19. For the study at large: The United States, Italy and Spain provided the acute and convalescent COVID-19 samples. From T cells, B-cell-depleted T cells, or PBMCs came the material, which was cDNA or gDNA.

Assay: immunoSEQ multiplex PCR; the TCRdb copy retains only in-frame clones and omits some. The sample consists of about 400,000 clones, around 92% of them appearing once. This receptor was identified in a woman aged 30 to 39 who had recovered from COVID-19. The sequencing sample was made of PBMCs or T cells enriched from blood (not recorded which).

The CDR3 DNA reads TGTGCCAGCAGATACACCCCCTCTGGAAACACCATATATTTT. Translated, it gives CASRYTPSGNTIYF. The chain has TRBV28 and TRBJ1-3; D gene unclear. The germline V and J ends were trimmed by 6 bases and 0 bases, with 9 bases remaining between them. Germline V gives CDR1 MDHEN, CDR2 SYDVKM. CDR3 length: 14 residues.